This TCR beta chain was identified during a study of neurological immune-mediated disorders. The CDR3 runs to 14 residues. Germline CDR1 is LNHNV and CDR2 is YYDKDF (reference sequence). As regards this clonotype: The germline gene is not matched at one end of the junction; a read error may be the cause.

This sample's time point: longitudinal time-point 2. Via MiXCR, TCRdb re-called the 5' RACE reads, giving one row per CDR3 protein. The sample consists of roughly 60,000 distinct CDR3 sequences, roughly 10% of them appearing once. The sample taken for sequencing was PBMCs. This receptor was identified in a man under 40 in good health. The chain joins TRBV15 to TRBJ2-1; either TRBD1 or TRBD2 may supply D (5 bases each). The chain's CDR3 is CATSRGRGMNERFF. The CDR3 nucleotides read TGTGCCACCAGCAGGGGACGGGGAATGAATGAGCGGTTCTTC.